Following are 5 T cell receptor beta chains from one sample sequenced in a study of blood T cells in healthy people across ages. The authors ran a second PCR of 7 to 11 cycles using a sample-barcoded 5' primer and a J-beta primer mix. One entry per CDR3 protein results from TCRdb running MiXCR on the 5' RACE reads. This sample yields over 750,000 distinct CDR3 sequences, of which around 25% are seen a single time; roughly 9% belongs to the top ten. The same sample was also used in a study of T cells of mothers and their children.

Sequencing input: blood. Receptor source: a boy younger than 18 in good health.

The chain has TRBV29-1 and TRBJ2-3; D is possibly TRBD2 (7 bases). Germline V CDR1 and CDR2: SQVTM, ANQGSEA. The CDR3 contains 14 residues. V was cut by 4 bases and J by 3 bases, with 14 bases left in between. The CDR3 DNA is TGCAGCGTTGTCCGGGAGGACAGAACAGATACGCAGTATTTT. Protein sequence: CSVVREDRTDTQYF.

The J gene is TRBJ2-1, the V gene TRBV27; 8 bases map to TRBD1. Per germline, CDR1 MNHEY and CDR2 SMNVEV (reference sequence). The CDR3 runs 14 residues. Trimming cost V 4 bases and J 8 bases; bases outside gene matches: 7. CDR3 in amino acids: CASSSDRVLYEQFF. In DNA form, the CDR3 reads TGTGCCAGCAGTTCGGACAGGGTACTGTATGAGCAGTTCTTC.

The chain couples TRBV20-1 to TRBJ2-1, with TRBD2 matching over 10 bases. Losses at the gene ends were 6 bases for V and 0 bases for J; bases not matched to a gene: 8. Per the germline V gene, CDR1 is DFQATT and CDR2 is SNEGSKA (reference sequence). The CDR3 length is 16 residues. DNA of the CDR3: TGCAGTGCCCCAACCTGGACTAGCGGCTCCTACAATGAGCAGTTCTTC. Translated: CSAPTWTSGSYNEQFF.

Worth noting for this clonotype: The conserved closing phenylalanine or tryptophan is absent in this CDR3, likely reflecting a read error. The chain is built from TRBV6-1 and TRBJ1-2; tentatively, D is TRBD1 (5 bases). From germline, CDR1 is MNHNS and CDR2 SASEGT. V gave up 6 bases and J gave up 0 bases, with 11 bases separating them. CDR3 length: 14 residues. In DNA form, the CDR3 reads TGTGCCAGCAGGACCGGGGCAGCTAACTATGGCTACACCCTC. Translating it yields CASRTGAANYGYTL.

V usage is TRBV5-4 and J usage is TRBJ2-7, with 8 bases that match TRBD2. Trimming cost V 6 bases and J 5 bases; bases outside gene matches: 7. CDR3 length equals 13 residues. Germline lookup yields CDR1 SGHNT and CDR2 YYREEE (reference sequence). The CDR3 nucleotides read TGTGCCAGCACCGTAGCGGGAAGGGACGAGCAGTACTTC. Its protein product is CASTVAGRDEQYF.